Detailed here is one T cell receptor beta chain. TCRdb's copy holds only in-frame clones and misses some; the assay was immunoSEQ multiplex PCR. This sample has about 600,000 clones; around 97% occur once, and the top ten carry less than 0.065%. After removal of 2 bases from V and 3 bases from J, the junction contained 2 bases not matched to a gene. In germline, CDR1 is MNHEY, CDR2 SMNVEV (reference sequence). The CDR3 totals 14 residues. The data were obtained in a study of shared clonotypes between healthy human individuals. The sequence came from a woman aged 25 to 39 in good health. The J gene is TRBJ2-7, the V gene TRBV27; TRBD1 aligns across 9 bases. The specimen sequenced was naive CD4+ T cells sorted from blood. Stated subset: CD45RA+ positively selected. CDR3 in amino acids: CASSLGTGFYEQYF. In nucleotides, the CDR3 is TGTGCCAGCAGTTTAGGGACAGGGTTCTACGAGCAGTACTTC.